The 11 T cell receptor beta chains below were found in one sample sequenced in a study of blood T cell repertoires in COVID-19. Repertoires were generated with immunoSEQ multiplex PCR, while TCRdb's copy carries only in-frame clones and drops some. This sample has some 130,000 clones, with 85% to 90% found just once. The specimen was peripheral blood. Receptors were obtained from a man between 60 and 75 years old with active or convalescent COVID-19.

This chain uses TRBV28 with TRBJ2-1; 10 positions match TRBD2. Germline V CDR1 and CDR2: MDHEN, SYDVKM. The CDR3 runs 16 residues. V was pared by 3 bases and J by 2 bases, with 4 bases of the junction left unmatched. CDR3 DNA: TGTGCCAGCAGTTTGGTACTAGCGGGGACCTACAATGAGCAGTTCTTC. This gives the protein CASSLVLAGTYNEQFF.

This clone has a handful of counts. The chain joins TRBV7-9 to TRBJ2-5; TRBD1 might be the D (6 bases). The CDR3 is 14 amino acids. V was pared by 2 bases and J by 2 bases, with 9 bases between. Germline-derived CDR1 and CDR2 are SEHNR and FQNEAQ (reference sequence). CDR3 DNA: TGTGCCAGCAGCTTACCGACAGGTCAAGAGACCCAGTACTTC. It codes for CASSLPTGQETQYF.

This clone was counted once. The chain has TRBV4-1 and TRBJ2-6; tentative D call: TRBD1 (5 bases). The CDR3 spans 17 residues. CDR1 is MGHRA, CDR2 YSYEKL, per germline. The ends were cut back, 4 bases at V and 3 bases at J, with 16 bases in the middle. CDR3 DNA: TGCGCCAGCAGCCCCGCTGGGGCTAGATATGGGGCCAACGTCCTGACTTTC. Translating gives CASSPAGARYGANVLTF.

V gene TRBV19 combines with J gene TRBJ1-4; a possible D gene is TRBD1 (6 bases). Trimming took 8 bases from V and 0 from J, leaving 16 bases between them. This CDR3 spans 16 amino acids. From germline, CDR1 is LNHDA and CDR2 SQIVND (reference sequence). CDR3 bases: TGTGCCAGTTTTGGGGGCCGCGATGCAACTAATGAAAAACTGTTTTTT. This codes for CASFGGRDATNEKLFF.

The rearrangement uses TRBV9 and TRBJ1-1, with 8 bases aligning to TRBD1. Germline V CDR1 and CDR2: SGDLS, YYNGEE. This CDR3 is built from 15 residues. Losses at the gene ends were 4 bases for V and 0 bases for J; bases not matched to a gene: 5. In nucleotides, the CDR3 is TGTGCCAGCAGCCCCCGACAGGGGATGAACACTGAAGCTTTCTTT. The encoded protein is CASSPRQGMNTEAFF.

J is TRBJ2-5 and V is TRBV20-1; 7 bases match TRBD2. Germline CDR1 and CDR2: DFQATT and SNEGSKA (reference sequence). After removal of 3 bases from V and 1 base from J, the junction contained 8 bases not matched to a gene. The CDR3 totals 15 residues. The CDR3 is CSASPPRGFQETQYF. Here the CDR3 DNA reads TGCAGTGCTAGTCCCCCGCGGGGGTTCCAAGAGACCCAGTACTTC.

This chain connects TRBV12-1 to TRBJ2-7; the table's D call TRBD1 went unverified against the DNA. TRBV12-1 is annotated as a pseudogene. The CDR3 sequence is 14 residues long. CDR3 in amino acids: CASRRTEQYYEQYF. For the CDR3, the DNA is TGTGCCAGCAGGCGGACAGAACAGTACTACGAGCAGTACTTC.

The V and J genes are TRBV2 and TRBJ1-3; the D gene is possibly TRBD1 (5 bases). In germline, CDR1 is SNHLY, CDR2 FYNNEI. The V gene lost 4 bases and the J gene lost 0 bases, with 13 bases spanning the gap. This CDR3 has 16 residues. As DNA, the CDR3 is TGTGCCAGCAGTGCGGGGGGGTTCAGCTCTGGAAACACCATATATTTT. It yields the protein CASSAGGFSSGNTIYF.

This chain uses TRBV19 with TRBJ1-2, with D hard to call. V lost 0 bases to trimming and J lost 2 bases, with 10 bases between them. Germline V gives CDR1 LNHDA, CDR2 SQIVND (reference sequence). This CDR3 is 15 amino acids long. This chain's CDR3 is CASSIDLGRNYGYTF. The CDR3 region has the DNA TGTGCCAGTAGTATAGATCTAGGTAGAAACTATGGCTACACCTTC.

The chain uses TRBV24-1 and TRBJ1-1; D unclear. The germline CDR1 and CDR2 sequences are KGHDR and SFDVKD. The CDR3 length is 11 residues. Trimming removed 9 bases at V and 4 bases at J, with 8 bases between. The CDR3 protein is CATSSLTEAFF. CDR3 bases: TGTGCCACCTCCTCCCTCACTGAAGCTTTCTTT.

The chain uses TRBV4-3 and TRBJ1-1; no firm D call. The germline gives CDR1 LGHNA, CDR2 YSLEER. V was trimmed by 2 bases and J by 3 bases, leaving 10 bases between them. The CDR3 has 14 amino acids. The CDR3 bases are TGCGCCAGCAGCCAAAAGAGAACCTACACTGAAGCTTTCTTT. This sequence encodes CASSQKRTYTEAFF.